The following is a TCR beta chain sequence with its context. The antigen is unknown. Germline V lookup: CDR1 SGHKS, CDR2 YYEKEE (reference sequence). Trimming pared 3 bases from V and 0 bases from J, leaving 10 bases between. CDR3 size: 15 residues. The table came from immunoSEQ multiplex PCR; TCRdb's copy has only in-frame clones and leaves some out. The sample holds roughly 120,000 clones, around 82% seen once. The entry originates in a study of T cell responses to AZD1222 COVID-19 vaccine. Study conclusions and caveats: Spike-specific TCR breadth and depth rose after two AZD1222 doses.

Sequenced here: peripheral blood, sampled on day 0 of AZD1222 vaccination. V and J are TRBV5-5 and TRBJ1-3, with D unclear. The origin of this receptor is an adult in good health. The CDR3 is CASSSSDYSGNTIYF. The CDR3, as DNA: TGTGCCAGCAGCTCCAGCGACTACTCTGGAAACACCATATATTTT.